These T cell receptor beta chains were read from a single sample in a study of beta chain features in type 1 diabetes. Sequencing was performed with immunoSEQ multiplex PCR; in TCRdb, only in-frame clones are kept and a portion is missing. This table holds about 740,000 clones, about an eighth found once. The sequenced sample was naive CD4+ T cells from blood. These TCRs come from a man aged 18 to 29 with type 1 diabetes. Each CDR3 is given with its conserved first and last residue. The D gene is left open where the match is weak. Not all rows give a size; the values are once, few, many and, for expanded clones, a class.

size: .
V: TRBV30
D: .
J: TRBJ2-3
CDR3: CAWSRAGAGDTQYF
DNA: TGTGCCTGGAGTCGGGCGGGGGCCGGAGATACGCAGTATTTT

size: few
V: TRBV25-1
D: TRBD1
J: TRBJ1-6
CDR3: CASSEYGTGGNSPLHF
DNA: TGTGCCAGCAGTGAATACGGGACAGGGGGAAATTCACCCCTCCACTTT

size: few
V: TRBV6-5
D: .
J: TRBJ1-2
CDR3: CASSQGLNYGYTF
DNA: TGTGCCAGCAGCCAGGGGCTTAACTATGGCTACACCTTC

size: .
V: TRBV6-5
D: .
J: TRBJ1-1
CDR3: CASRWDGRDTEAFF
DNA: TGTGCCAGCAGATGGGACGGCAGAGACACTGAAGCTTTCTTT

size: .
V: TRBV7-2
D: .
J: TRBJ1-2
CDR3: CASSPAQGWDGYTF
DNA: TGTGCCAGCAGCCCAGCCCAGGGTTGGGATGGCTACACCTTC

size: .
V: TRBV7-9
D: .
J: TRBJ1-6
CDR3: CASSGSSPLHF
DNA: TGTGCCAGCTCAGGGAGTTCACCCCTCCACTTT

size: few
V: TRBV6-5
D: .
J: TRBJ2-3
CDR3: CASSYAGRDTQYF
DNA: TGTGCCAGCAGTTACGCAGGGAGAGATACGCAGTATTTT

size: few
V: TRBV7-3
D: TRBD2
J: TRBJ2-5
CDR3: CASSLSGASGEETQYF
DNA: TGTGCCAGCAGCCTATCAGGCGCTAGCGGGGAAGAGACCCAGTACTTC

size: few
V: TRBV7-2
D: .
J: TRBJ2-7
CDR3: CASSLAGGTREQYF
DNA: TGTGCCAGCAGCTTGGCCGGAGGGACTCGCGAGCAGTACTTC

size: .
V: TRBV2
D: TRBD2
J: TRBJ2-1
CDR3: CASTEGTSGGNEQFF
DNA: TGTGCCAGCACTGAAGGGACTAGCGGGGGCAATGAGCAGTTCTTC

size: .
V: TRBV7-2
D: .
J: TRBJ2-7
CDR3: CASSTRQALERQYF
DNA: TGTGCCAGCAGCACCCGACAGGCTCTGGAGCGACAGTACTTC

size: few
V: TRBV7-9
D: .
J: TRBJ1-2
CDR3: CASSPQVYGYTF
DNA: TGTGCCAGCAGCCCACAGGTCTATGGCTACACCTTC

size: .
V: TRBV10-3
D: .
J: TRBJ2-6
CDR3: CAINAEESGANVLTF
DNA: TGTGCCATCAACGCCGAGGAGTCTGGGGCCAACGTCCTGACTTTC

size: few
V: TRBV27
D: TRBD2
J: TRBJ2-5
CDR3: CASSPPRLAGGLAAETQYF
DNA: TGTGCCAGCAGTCCCCCCCGTCTAGCGGGGGGCCTGGCGGCAGAGACCCAGTACTTC